A selection of T cell receptor beta chains follows, all from one sample in a study of cytomegalovirus exposure and HLA in healthy donors. Libraries were prepared by immunoSEQ multiplex PCR; TCRdb keeps only in-frame clonotypes and omits some of them. The sample has 150,000 to 200,000 clones, around 68% seen once. Sequencing was done on a sample of PBMCs. Receptor source: a man in his forties in good health and CMV-seronegative. Each CDR3 is given with its conserved first and last residue. A D gene is named only where the DNA matches it firmly. Clone size is not always given. Where it is, it says once, few, many or a class for expanded clones.

abundance: few
d_gene: -
j_gene: TRBJ1-2
v_gene: TRBV5-1
CDR3nt: TGCGCCAGCAGCTTAAAAGGCACAGGAGTACTTTATGGCTACACCTTC
CDR3aa: CASSLKGTGVLYGYTF

abundance: few
d_gene: TRBD1
j_gene: TRBJ2-3
v_gene: TRBV6-4
CDR3nt: TGTGCCAGCAGTCCTCAGGGACAGGGACGTACAGATACGCAGTATTTT
CDR3aa: CASSPQGQGRTDTQYF

abundance: -
d_gene: -
j_gene: TRBJ1-5
v_gene: TRBV5-1
CDR3nt: TGCGCCAGCAGCTTGGACGGGGGGCGACAGCCCCAGCATTTT
CDR3aa: CASSLDGGRQPQHF

abundance: -
d_gene: TRBD1
j_gene: TRBJ1-4
v_gene: TRBV15
CDR3nt: TGTGCCACCCGGACAGGGACCAATGAAAAACTGTTTTTT
CDR3aa: CATRTGTNEKLFF

abundance: -
d_gene: TRBD1
j_gene: TRBJ1-4
v_gene: TRBV5-1
CDR3nt: TGCGCCAGCAGCCCAGGGGACAGGCAACTTAATGAAAAACTGTTTTTT
CDR3aa: CASSPGDRQLNEKLFF

abundance: -
d_gene: -
j_gene: TRBJ2-7
v_gene: TRBV6-5
CDR3nt: TGTGCCAGCACCCCCACAAAAGTCTCCTACGAGCAGTACTTC
CDR3aa: CASTPTKVSYEQYF

abundance: few
d_gene: -
j_gene: TRBJ2-3
v_gene: TRBV5-5
CDR3nt: TGTGCCAGCAGCTTGGGGAGTGCTAGCACAGATACGCAGTATTTT
CDR3aa: CASSLGSASTDTQYF

abundance: few
d_gene: -
j_gene: TRBJ1-2
v_gene: TRBV11-2
CDR3nt: TGTGCCAGCAGCTTAGATCCAGGATACTATGGCTACACCTTC
CDR3aa: CASSLDPGYYGYTF

abundance: once
d_gene: -
j_gene: TRBJ2-5
v_gene: TRBV9
CDR3nt: TGTGCCAGCAGCGTAGCAGGACAACAAGAGACCCAGTACTTC
CDR3aa: CASSVAGQQETQYF

abundance: few
d_gene: TRBD2
j_gene: TRBJ2-7
v_gene: TRBV6-1
CDR3nt: TGTGCCAGCAGTGAAAGGACTAGCGGGAGGGCCTTTTCTCTCTACGAGCAGTACTTC
CDR3aa: CASSERTSGRAFSLYEQYF

abundance: -
d_gene: -
j_gene: TRBJ2-7
v_gene: TRBV6-5
CDR3nt: TGTAAGGGCAGCGGTACCTCCTACGAGCAGTACTTC
CDR3aa: CKGSGTSYEQYF

abundance: -
d_gene: -
j_gene: TRBJ2-3
v_gene: TRBV2
CDR3nt: TGTGCCAGCAGCCCCATGGATACGCAGTATTTT
CDR3aa: CASSPMDTQYF

abundance: -
d_gene: -
j_gene: TRBJ2-2
v_gene: TRBV12-5
CDR3nt: TGTGCTAGTGGCACAGGGTCCTCGAACACCGGGGAGCTGTTTTTT
CDR3aa: CASGTGSSNTGELFF

abundance: -
d_gene: TRBD2
j_gene: TRBJ2-3
v_gene: TRBV5-6
CDR3nt: TGTGCCAGCAGCCAAAACCGACTAGCCGGTACAGATACGCAGTATTTT
CDR3aa: CASSQNRLAGTDTQYF

abundance: -
d_gene: TRBD1
j_gene: TRBJ1-2
v_gene: TRBV2
CDR3nt: TGTGCCAGTCTCCGGGACAGGACCTTTTATGGCTACACCTTC
CDR3aa: CASLRDRTFYGYTF

abundance: -
d_gene: -
j_gene: TRBJ2-3
v_gene: TRBV19
CDR3nt: TGTGCCAGTAGCTCCCAGGGCGCCACAGATACGCAGTATTTT
CDR3aa: CASSSQGATDTQYF

abundance: -
d_gene: -
j_gene: TRBJ2-7
v_gene: TRBV27
CDR3nt: TGTGCCAGCAATTACCAGGGGCGACCCTACGAGCAGTACTTC
CDR3aa: CASNYQGRPYEQYF

abundance: -
d_gene: -
j_gene: TRBJ1-2
v_gene: TRBV7-9
CDR3nt: TGTGCCAGCAGCTTAGCGCTAGGCCGGAGCTACACCTTC
CDR3aa: CASSLALGRSYTF

abundance: few
d_gene: -
j_gene: TRBJ2-5
v_gene: TRBV9
CDR3nt: TGTGCCAGCAGCGTAGAGTCAAGGGGTTGGGAGACCCAGTACTTC
CDR3aa: CASSVESRGWETQYF

abundance: -
d_gene: TRBD1
j_gene: TRBJ1-4
v_gene: TRBV5-5
CDR3nt: TGTGCCAGCAGCTCGGGACAGGGGGCGAATGAAAAACTGTTTTTT
CDR3aa: CASSSGQGANEKLFF

abundance: -
d_gene: -
j_gene: TRBJ2-2
v_gene: TRBV9
CDR3nt: TGTGCCAGCAGCGTAGAGACCAGGGCCGGGGAGCTGTTTTTT
CDR3aa: CASSVETRAGELFF

abundance: -
d_gene: -
j_gene: TRBJ1-5
v_gene: TRBV27
CDR3nt: TGTGCCAGCAGTTATAGCCTGAATCAGCCCCAGCATTTT
CDR3aa: CASSYSLNQPQHF

abundance: once
d_gene: TRBD1
j_gene: TRBJ2-2
v_gene: TRBV5-6
CDR3nt: TGTGCCAGCCTCAGAACAGGGGTTCGGTTTATCAACACCGGGGAGCTGTTTTTT
CDR3aa: CASLRTGVRFINTGELFF

abundance: once
d_gene: TRBD2
j_gene: TRBJ2-3
v_gene: TRBV10-3
CDR3nt: TGTGCCATCAGTGTAGGGACTAGCAGTCTTCGAGCGGATACGCAGTATTTT
CDR3aa: CAISVGTSSLRADTQYF

abundance: -
d_gene: TRBD2
j_gene: TRBJ2-1
v_gene: TRBV27
CDR3nt: TGTGCCAGCAGTCCCCTCGCTAGCGGGAGGGGGGGTGAGCAGTTCTTC
CDR3aa: CASSPLASGRGGEQFF

abundance: -
d_gene: TRBD1
j_gene: TRBJ2-7
v_gene: TRBV6-1
CDR3nt: TGTGCCAGCAGTGAACTTCTGGTACGGGACAGTTACTACGAGCAGTACTTC
CDR3aa: CASSELLVRDSYYEQYF

abundance: -
d_gene: -
j_gene: TRBJ1-5
v_gene: TRBV15
CDR3nt: TGTGCCACCAGCAGAGATCTGCGGGATCAGCCCCAGCATTTT
CDR3aa: CATSRDLRDQPQHF

abundance: -
d_gene: -
j_gene: TRBJ2-7
v_gene: TRBV6-6
CDR3nt: TGTGCCAGCAGCCACGGGACTCAACTCGGCGAGCAGTACTTC
CDR3aa: CASSHGTQLGEQYF

abundance: -
d_gene: -
j_gene: TRBJ2-1
v_gene: TRBV7-3
CDR3nt: TGTGCCAGCAGCTTAGCGGCTAGCGTAGCCTACAATGAGCAGTTCTTC
CDR3aa: CASSLAASVAYNEQFF

abundance: -
d_gene: TRBD1
j_gene: TRBJ1-4
v_gene: TRBV5-1
CDR3nt: TGCGCCAGCCGAGAGGGGACAGGGAATGAAAAACTGTTTTTT
CDR3aa: CASREGTGNEKLFF

abundance: -
d_gene: TRBD1
j_gene: TRBJ1-2
v_gene: TRBV5-1
CDR3nt: TGCGCCAGCAGCTCCTGGGACAGCTATGGCTACACCTTC
CDR3aa: CASSSWDSYGYTF

abundance: -
d_gene: -
j_gene: TRBJ2-3
v_gene: TRBV11-3
CDR3nt: TGTGCCAGCAGCTTAGCTGCCTGGGGGCGAACTAGCACAGATACGCAGTATTTT
CDR3aa: CASSLAAWGRTSTDTQYF

abundance: -
d_gene: -
j_gene: TRBJ2-5
v_gene: TRBV6-6
CDR3nt: TGTGCCAGCAGTACAGGGTTCGACCAAGAGACCCAGTACTTC
CDR3aa: CASSTGFDQETQYF

abundance: -
d_gene: TRBD2
j_gene: TRBJ2-1
v_gene: TRBV7-2
CDR3nt: TGTGCCAGCAGCTCCCCAAGCGGGAGAAAGGGGCAGTTCTTC
CDR3aa: CASSSPSGRKGQFF

abundance: -
d_gene: -
j_gene: TRBJ1-1
v_gene: TRBV7-2
CDR3nt: TGTGCCAGCAGCGCGACCGGGGAGGGTATTACTGAAGCTTTCTTT
CDR3aa: CASSATGEGITEAFF

abundance: -
d_gene: TRBD1
j_gene: TRBJ2-5
v_gene: TRBV30
CDR3nt: TGTGCCTGGAGAACAGGGGGTACCGAGACCCAGTACTTC
CDR3aa: CAWRTGGTETQYF

abundance: -
d_gene: TRBD1
j_gene: TRBJ2-7
v_gene: TRBV9
CDR3nt: TGTGCCAGCAGCGTAGGCCCAGGGGGCGAGCAGTACTTC
CDR3aa: CASSVGPGGEQYF

abundance: -
d_gene: -
j_gene: TRBJ2-5
v_gene: TRBV6-5
CDR3nt: TGTGCCAGCAGTTACAAAGGGGCCCAGTACTTC
CDR3aa: CASSYKGAQYF

abundance: -
d_gene: -
j_gene: TRBJ1-6
v_gene: TRBV2
CDR3nt: TGTGCCAGCAGTGAACAGAGGGAAAAGAATTCACCCCTCCACTTT
CDR3aa: CASSEQREKNSPLHF

abundance: -
d_gene: -
j_gene: TRBJ1-5
v_gene: TRBV27
CDR3nt: TGTGCCAGCAGTCCCCGGACAGCATCTTATAGCAATCAGCCCCAGCATTTT
CDR3aa: CASSPRTASYSNQPQHF

abundance: -
d_gene: TRBD1
j_gene: TRBJ1-1
v_gene: TRBV30
CDR3nt: TGTGCCTGGAGTGCATGGGACAGAGAAGCTTTCTTT
CDR3aa: CAWSAWDREAFF

abundance: -
d_gene: -
j_gene: TRBJ2-7
v_gene: TRBV5-1
CDR3nt: TGCGCCAGCAGCTTGGTCGGACAAAACTACGAGCAGTACTTC
CDR3aa: CASSLVGQNYEQYF

abundance: -
d_gene: TRBD1
j_gene: TRBJ1-2
v_gene: TRBV27
CDR3nt: TGTGCCAGCAGTTTATACCACACAGGGGGCGACGGCTACACCTTC
CDR3aa: CASSLYHTGGDGYTF

abundance: -
d_gene: TRBD1
j_gene: TRBJ2-3
v_gene: TRBV5-1
CDR3nt: TGCGCCAGCAGCTTGGAAGGGGGCGCGGCAGATACGCAGTATTTT
CDR3aa: CASSLEGGAADTQYF

abundance: -
d_gene: -
j_gene: TRBJ2-7
v_gene: TRBV6-5
CDR3nt: TGTGCCAGCAGCCAAAGGACAGTAACATCCTACGAGCAGTACTTC
CDR3aa: CASSQRTVTSYEQYF

abundance: -
d_gene: -
j_gene: TRBJ1-4
v_gene: TRBV6-1
CDR3nt: TGTGCCAGCAGTGGGGACACCCGTAATGAAAAACTGTTTTTT
CDR3aa: CASSGDTRNEKLFF

abundance: -
d_gene: TRBD1
j_gene: TRBJ1-5
v_gene: TRBV6-5
CDR3nt: TGTGCCAGCAGGGGACAGCAGAATCAGCCCCAGCATTTT
CDR3aa: CASRGQQNQPQHF

abundance: -
d_gene: -
j_gene: TRBJ2-3
v_gene: TRBV9
CDR3nt: TGTGCCAGCAGCGTAGAGGCTAGAGATACGCAGTATTTT
CDR3aa: CASSVEARDTQYF